A single sample is the source of the 2 T cell receptor beta chains below, sequenced in a study of T cell responses to AZD1222 COVID-19 vaccine. TCRdb keeps only in-frame clones here, not all; method: immunoSEQ multiplex PCR. The table lists some 120,000 clones, around 90% of them singletons. This material consisted of peripheral blood, taken on day 0 of AZD1222 vaccination. All receptors derive from an adult in good health.

This chain uses TRBV6-1 with TRBJ2-7; D perhaps matches TRBD1 (5 bases). V was shortened by 3 bases and J by 9 bases, with 9 bases between the two germline ends. Per the germline V gene, CDR1 is MNHNS and CDR2 is SASEGT. This CDR3 has 11 amino acids. CDR3 in amino acids: CASSDTQGQYF. DNA of the CDR3: TGTGCCAGCAGTGATACCCAGGGGCAGTACTTC.

A few counts support this clone. The germline gene is not matched at one end of the junction; a read error may be the cause. This chain uses TRBV7-7 with TRBJ2-5; D not resolved. Germline CDR1 and CDR2: SSHAT and FNYEAQ (reference sequence). CDR3 length: 13 residues. Here the CDR3 DNA reads TGTGCTAGCACTGCAAACTTTGGAGAGACCCAGTACTTC. Its protein product is CASTANFGETQYF.